The TCR beta chain described here comes from a study of cytomegalovirus exposure and HLA in healthy donors. There are 14 residues in the CDR3. Germline V lookup: CDR1 SQVTM, CDR2 ANQGSEA. PCR amplification relied on 60 Vbeta primers (plus 13 Jbeta primers). Per the study methods: An analysis that came later counted 73 million or so unique TCR beta chains, roughly 11 million shared. Measured with immunoSEQ multiplex PCR; TCRdb has only the in-frame clones, and not every one. V, J and clone size are those of that table, while D and trimming were read from the DNA. This table lists 60,000 to 80,000 clones.

The receptor was derived from a boy aged 5-17 years in good health and CMV-seronegative. Input material: PBMCs. The chain is built from TRBV29-1 and TRBJ2-5; the match to TRBD1 covers 8 bases. The tail of the sequence fits TRBJ2-7 better, so the J call may be wrong. The CDR3 region has the DNA TGCAGCGCTCGCGGGACAGGAAAGGACCACGAGCAGTACTTC. Translated: CSARGTGKDHEQYF.